This T cell receptor beta chain was captured by sequencing in a study of CD8 T cells in ankylosing spondylitis. General study results and limits: Matched ankylosing spondylitis synovial fluid reportedly showed significant enrichment of disease-linked clones. Disease-linked clones, CD8+, were relatively rare in peripheral blood. The study identified a TCR beta motif of several highly homologous variants that appeared characteristic of ankylosing spondylitis blood.

MiXCR, applied by TCRdb to the 5' RACE reads, yields one record per CDR3 protein. The repertoire consists of approximately 350,000 distinct CDR3 sequences, with approximately 22% occurring once and the leading ten covering over 10%. This clonotype was seen a few times. Its antigen is not known. This CDR3 is 16 amino acids long. Germline CDR1 and CDR2: KGHDR and SFDVKD. After removal of 2 bases from V and 2 bases from J, the junction contained 7 bases not matched to a gene. The receptor's source is a male donor with ankylosing spondylitis or in good health (not recorded which). This chain links TRBV24-1 with TRBJ2-5, with TRBD2 matching 7 bases. Sequencing was performed on blood, either unsorted or a sorted T cell fraction (not recorded which). The CDR3 is CATSDYPSGLQETQYF. CDR3 bases: TGTGCCACCAGTGATTATCCTAGCGGACTTCAAGAGACCCAGTACTTC.